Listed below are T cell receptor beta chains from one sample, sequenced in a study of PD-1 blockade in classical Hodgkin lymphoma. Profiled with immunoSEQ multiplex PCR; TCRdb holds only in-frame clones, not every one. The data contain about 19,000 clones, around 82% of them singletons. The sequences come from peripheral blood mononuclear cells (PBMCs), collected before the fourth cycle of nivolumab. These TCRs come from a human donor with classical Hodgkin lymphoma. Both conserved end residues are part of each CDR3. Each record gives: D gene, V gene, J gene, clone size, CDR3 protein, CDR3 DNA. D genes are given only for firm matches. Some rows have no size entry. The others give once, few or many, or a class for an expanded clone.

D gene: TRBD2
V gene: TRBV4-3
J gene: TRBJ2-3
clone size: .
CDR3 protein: CASSQDLKLAGRSSTDTQYF
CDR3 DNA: TGCGCCAGCAGCCAAGATCTGAAACTAGCGGGGAGATCTAGCACAGATACGCAGTATTTT

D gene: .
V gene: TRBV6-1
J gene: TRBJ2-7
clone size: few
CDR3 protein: CASSEAVRMYEQYF
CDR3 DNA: TGTGCCAGCAGTGAAGCGGTGCGGATGTACGAGCAGTACTTC

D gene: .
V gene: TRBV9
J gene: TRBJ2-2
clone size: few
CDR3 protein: CASSVLQTGELFF
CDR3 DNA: TGTGCCAGCAGCGTCCTTCAGACCGGGGAGCTGTTTTTT

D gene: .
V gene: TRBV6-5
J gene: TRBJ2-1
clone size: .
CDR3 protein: CASRKQGGTYNEQFF
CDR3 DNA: TGTGCCAGCAGGAAACAGGGAGGGACCTACAATGAGCAGTTCTTC

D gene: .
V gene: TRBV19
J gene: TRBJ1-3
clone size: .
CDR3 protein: CASSEAGAGSGNTIYF
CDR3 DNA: TGTGCCAGTTCGGAAGCAGGGGCCGGCTCTGGAAACACCATATATTTT

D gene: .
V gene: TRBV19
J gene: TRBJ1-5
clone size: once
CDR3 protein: CASSILGVSGGGPQHF
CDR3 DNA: TGTGCCAGTAGTATATTAGGGGTCAGTGGAGGGGGGCCCCAGCATTTT

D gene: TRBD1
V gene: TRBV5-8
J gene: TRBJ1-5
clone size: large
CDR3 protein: CASSLSRQGTNQPQHF
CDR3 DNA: TGTGCCAGCAGCTTGTCGAGACAGGGGACGAATCAGCCCCAGCATTTT

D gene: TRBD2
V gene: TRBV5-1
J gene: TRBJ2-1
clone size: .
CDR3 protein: CASSLAGARNEQFF
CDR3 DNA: TGCGCCAGCAGCTTAGCGGGAGCGAGGAATGAGCAGTTCTTC

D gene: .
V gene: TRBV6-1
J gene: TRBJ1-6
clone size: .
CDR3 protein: CASNLNMAANSPLHF
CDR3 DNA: TGTGCCAGCAACCTAAATATGGCAGCGAATTCACCCCTCCACTTT

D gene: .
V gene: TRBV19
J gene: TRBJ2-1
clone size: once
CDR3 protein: CASSIAGNSYNEQFF
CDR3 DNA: TGTGCCAGTAGTATAGCGGGTAACTCCTACAATGAGCAGTTCTTC

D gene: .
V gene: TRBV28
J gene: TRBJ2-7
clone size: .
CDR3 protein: CASSLVGLGRGGEQYF
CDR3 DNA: TGTGCCAGCAGTTTAGTTGGACTTGGCAGGGGGGGCGAGCAGTACTTC

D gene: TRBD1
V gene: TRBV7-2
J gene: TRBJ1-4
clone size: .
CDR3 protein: CASSLVRGPGEKLFF
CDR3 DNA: TGTGCCAGCAGCTTAGTGAGGGGGCCCGGGGAAAAACTGTTTTTT

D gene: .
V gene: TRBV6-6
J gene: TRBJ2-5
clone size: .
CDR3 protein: CASSWAGSTQETQYF
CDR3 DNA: TGTGCCAGCAGTTGGGCGGGGAGTACACAAGAGACCCAGTACTTC

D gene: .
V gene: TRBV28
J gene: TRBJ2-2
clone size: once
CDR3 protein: CASRRGTGELFF
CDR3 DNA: TGTGCCAGCAGGAGGGGGACCGGGGAGCTGTTTTTT

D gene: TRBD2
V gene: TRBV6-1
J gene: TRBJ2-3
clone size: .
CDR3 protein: CASSGGVGTSGTNTQYF
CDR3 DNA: TGTGCCAGCAGTGGGGGTGTTGGAACTAGCGGGACGAATACGCAGTATTTT

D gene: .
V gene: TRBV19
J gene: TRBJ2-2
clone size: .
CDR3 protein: CASSIPNTGFWDTGELFF
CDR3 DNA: TGTGCCAGTAGTATTCCCAACACAGGGTTTTGGGACACCGGGGAGCTGTTTTTT

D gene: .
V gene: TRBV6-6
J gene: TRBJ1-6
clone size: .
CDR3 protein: CASSYSWGTNSPLHF
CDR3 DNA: TGTGCCAGCAGTTACTCATGGGGGACTAATTCACCCCTCCACTTT

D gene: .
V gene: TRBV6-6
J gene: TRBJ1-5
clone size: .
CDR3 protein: CASSPIGGGSNQPQHF
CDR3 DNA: TGTGCCAGCAGCCCGATCGGCGGGGGTAGCAATCAGCCCCAGCATTTT

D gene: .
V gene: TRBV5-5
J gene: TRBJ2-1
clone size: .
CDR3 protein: CASSLAIYNEQFF
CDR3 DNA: TGTGCCAGCAGCTTGGCCATTTATAATGAGCAGTTCTTC

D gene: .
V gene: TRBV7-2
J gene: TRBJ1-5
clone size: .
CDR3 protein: CASSYLGVGEYSNQPQHF
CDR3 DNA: TGTGCCAGCAGCTACCTGGGGGTAGGGGAATATAGCAATCAGCCCCAGCATTTT

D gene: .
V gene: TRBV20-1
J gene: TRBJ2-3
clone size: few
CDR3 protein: CSVPTVDTQYF
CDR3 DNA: TGCAGTGTCCCAACAGTAGATACGCAGTATTTT

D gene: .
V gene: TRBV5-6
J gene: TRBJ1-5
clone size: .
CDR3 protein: CASSRQRPSNQPQHF
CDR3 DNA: TGTGCCAGCAGCAGACAGAGGCCGAGCAATCAGCCCCAGCATTTT

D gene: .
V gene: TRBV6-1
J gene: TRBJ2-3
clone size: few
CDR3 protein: CASSEEGFTDTQYF
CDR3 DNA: TGTGCCAGCAGTGAAGAGGGGTTCACAGATACGCAGTATTTT

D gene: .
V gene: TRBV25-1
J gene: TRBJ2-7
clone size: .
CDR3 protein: CASRPDSPNYEQYF
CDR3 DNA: TGTGCCAGCAGGCCAGACTCCCCGAACTACGAGCAGTACTTC

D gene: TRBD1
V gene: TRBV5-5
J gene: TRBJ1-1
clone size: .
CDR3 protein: CASHLGPQGATEAFF
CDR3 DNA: TGTGCCAGCCACTTGGGCCCACAGGGGGCGACTGAAGCTTTCTTT

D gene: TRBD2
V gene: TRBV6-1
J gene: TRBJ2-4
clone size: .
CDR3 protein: CASSEAGGEDIQYF
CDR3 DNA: TGTGCCAGCAGTGAAGCTGGGGGGGAGGACATTCAGTACTTC

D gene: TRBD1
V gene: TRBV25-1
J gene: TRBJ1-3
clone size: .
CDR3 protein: CASSAFSTGGRNTIYF
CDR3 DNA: TGTGCCAGCAGTGCGTTCTCGACAGGGGGCAGAAACACCATATATTTT

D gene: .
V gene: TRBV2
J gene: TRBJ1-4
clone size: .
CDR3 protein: CASRLEGEKLFF
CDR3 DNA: TGTGCCAGCAGGCTAGAGGGTGAAAAACTGTTTTTT

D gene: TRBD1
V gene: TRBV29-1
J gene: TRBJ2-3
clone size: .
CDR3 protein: CSVDGTGSGTDTQYF
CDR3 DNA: TGCAGCGTTGACGGGACAGGGTCTGGCACAGATACGCAGTATTTT

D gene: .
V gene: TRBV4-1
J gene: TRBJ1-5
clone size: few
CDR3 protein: CASVGGGNQPQHF
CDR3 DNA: TGCGCCAGCGTAGGGGGAGGCAATCAGCCCCAGCATTTT

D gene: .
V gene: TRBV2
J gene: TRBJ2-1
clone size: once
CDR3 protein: CASSEVGLGVYNEQFF
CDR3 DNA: TGTGCCAGCAGTGAAGTAGGACTTGGCGTATACAATGAGCAGTTCTTC

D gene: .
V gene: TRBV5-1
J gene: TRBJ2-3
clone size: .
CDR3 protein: CASSLGLITDTQYF
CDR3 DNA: TGCGCCAGCAGCTTGGGACTAATCACAGATACGCAGTATTTT

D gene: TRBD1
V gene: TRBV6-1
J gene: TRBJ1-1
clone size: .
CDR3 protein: CASSYDRGNTEAFF
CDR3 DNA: TGTGCCAGCAGCTACGACAGGGGGAACACTGAAGCTTTCTTT

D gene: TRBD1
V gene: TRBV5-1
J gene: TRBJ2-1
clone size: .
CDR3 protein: CASSPGTGGNEQFF
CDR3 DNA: TGCGCCAGCAGCCCCGGGACAGGGGGGAATGAGCAGTTCTTC

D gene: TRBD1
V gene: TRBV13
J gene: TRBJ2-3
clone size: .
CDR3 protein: CASSLTTGSTDTQYF
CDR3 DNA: TGTGCCAGCAGCCTAACGACAGGGAGCACAGATACGCAGTATTTT

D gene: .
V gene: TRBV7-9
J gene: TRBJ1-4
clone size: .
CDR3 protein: CASSLGQGQTEKLFF
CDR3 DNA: TGTGCCAGCAGCTTGGGACAAGGCCAGACTGAAAAACTGTTTTTT

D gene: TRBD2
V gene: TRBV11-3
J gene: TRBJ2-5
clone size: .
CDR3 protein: CASSLGGGSGETQYF
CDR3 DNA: TGTGCCAGCAGCTTAGGCGGGGGGTCGGGGGAGACCCAGTACTTC

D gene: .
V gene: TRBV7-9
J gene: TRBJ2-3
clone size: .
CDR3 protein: CASSLGRGPPGDTQYF
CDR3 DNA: TGTGCCAGCAGCTTAGGCCGGGGGCCCCCGGGGGATACGCAGTATTTT

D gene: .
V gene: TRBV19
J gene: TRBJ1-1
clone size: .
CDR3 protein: CASSIRGLAVAFF
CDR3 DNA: TGTGCCAGTAGTATCAGGGGCCTCGCCGTAGCTTTCTTT

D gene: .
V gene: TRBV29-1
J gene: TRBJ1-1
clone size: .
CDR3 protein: CSVDGLGNTEAFF
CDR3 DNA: TGCAGCGTTGATGGACTGGGAAACACTGAAGCTTTCTTT

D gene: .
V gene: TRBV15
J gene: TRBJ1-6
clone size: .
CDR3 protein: CATSRDWGSPLHF
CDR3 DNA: TGTGCCACCAGCAGAGATTGGGGATCACCCCTCCACTTT

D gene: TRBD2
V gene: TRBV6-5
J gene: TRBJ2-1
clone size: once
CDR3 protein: CASRLSGGLYNEQFF
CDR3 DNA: TGTGCCAGCAGGCTAAGCGGGGGCCTTTACAATGAGCAGTTCTTC

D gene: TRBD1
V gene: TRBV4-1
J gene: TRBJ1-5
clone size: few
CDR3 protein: CASSQVWTQGGLAVAQHF
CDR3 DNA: TGCGCCAGCAGCCAAGTCTGGACCCAGGGGGGGCTAGCGGTTGCCCAGCATTTT

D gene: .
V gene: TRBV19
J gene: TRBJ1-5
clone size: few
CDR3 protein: CASSSDRGRHF
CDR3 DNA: TGTGCCAGTAGTAGTGACAGAGGTAGGCATTTT

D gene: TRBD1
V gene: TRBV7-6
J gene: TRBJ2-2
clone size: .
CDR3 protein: CASSAGQGDTGELFF
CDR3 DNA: TGTGCCAGCAGCGCGGGACAGGGGGACACCGGGGAGCTGTTTTTT

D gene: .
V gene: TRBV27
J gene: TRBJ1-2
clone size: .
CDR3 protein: CASSFGGSNYGYTF
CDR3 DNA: TGTGCCAGCAGTTTTGGAGGATCTAACTATGGCTACACCTTC

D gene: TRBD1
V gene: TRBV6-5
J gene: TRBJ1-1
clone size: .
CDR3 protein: CASSYTGQMNTEAFF
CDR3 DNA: TGTGCCAGCAGTTACACGGGACAGATGAACACTGAAGCTTTCTTT

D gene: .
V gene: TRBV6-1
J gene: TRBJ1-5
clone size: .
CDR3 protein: CASSEAMGPQPQHF
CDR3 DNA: TGTGCCAGCAGTGAAGCTATGGGGCCTCAGCCCCAGCATTTT

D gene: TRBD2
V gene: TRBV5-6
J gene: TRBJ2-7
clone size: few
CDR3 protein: CASSWRGTRETYEQYF
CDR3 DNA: TGTGCCAGCAGCTGGCGCGGGACTAGGGAAACCTACGAGCAGTACTTC

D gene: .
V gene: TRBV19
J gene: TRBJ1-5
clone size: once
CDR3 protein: CASSRTYSNQPQHF
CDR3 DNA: TGTGCCAGTAGTCGGACTTATAGCAATCAGCCCCAGCATTTT

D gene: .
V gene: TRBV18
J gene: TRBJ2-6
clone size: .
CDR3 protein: CASSHRTVFSGANVLTF
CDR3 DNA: TGTGCCAGCTCACACAGGACAGTATTCTCTGGGGCCAACGTCCTGACTTTC

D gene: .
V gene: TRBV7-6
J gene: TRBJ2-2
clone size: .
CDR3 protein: CASSPATTGELFF
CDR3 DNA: TGTGCCAGCAGCCCAGCCACCACCGGGGAGCTGTTTTTT

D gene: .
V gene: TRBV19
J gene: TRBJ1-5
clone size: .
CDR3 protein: CASSWLGQPQHF
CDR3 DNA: TGTGCCAGTAGTTGGCTGGGTCAGCCCCAGCATTTT

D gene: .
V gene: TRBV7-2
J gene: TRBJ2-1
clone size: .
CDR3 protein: CASSLGWGEQFF
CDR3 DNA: TGTGCCAGCAGCTTGGGATGGGGTGAGCAGTTCTTC